The 8 T cell receptor beta chains listed next were all sequenced from one sample in a study of cytomegalovirus exposure and HLA in healthy donors. The primer mix had 60 Vbeta and 13 Jbeta primers. Profiled with immunoSEQ multiplex PCR; TCRdb holds only in-frame clones, not every one. The sample lists roughly 89,000 clones; about 75% were seen once. Sample: PBMCs. The receptors were sampled from a young man in good health and CMV-seropositive.

The genes are TRBV5-6 and TRBJ2-5, with D perhaps matching TRBD1 (6 bases). The CDR3 is made up of 18 amino acids. V lost 0 bases and J 5 bases, leaving 23 bases between the germline ends. Germline CDR1 reads SGHDT; CDR2 reads YYEEEE. Here the CDR3 DNA reads TGTGCCAGCAGCTTGGAGGTGGATGGGGGCGGCGCGTGGGAGACCCAGTACTTC. This encodes CASSLEVDGGGAWETQYF.

V gene TRBV10-3 combines with J gene TRBJ2-1; TRBD1 aligns across 8 bases. This CDR3 is 14 amino acids long. Germline V lookup: CDR1 ENHRY, CDR2 SYGVKD. V shed 6 bases, J shed 10 bases, and the junction held 11 bases outside the gene matches. CDR3: CAISPPPGGGEQFF. CDR3 DNA: TGTGCCATCAGCCCTCCTCCAGGGGGCGGGGAGCAGTTCTTC.

The V call is TRBV29-1, the J call TRBJ2-6; maybe TRBD2 (6 bases). V was shortened by 3 bases and J by 1 base, with 7 bases between the two germline ends. This CDR3 region has 14 residues. Germline loops: CDR1 SQVTM, CDR2 ANQGSEA. The CDR3 DNA reads TGCAGCGTTGAGGAGGGGTCTGGGGCCAACGTCCTGACTTTC. This codes for CSVEEGSGANVLTF.

This clone has only a few counts. The rearrangement uses TRBV6-5 and TRBJ2-3; TRBD2 matches 10 bases. The junction had 3 bases not matched to a gene; V was cut back by 2 bases and J by 4 bases. Germline V lookup: CDR1 MNHEY, CDR2 SVGAGI. CDR3 length: 15 residues. CDR3 nucleotide sequence: TGTGCCAGCAGTTACGGAGCGGGGGGGCCAGATACGCAGTATTTT. It codes for CASSYGAGGPDTQYF.

The table lists this clone with a count of one. The chain combines TRBV6-1 with TRBJ1-2, with D maybe TRBD1 (6 bases). Germline assignment: CDR1 MNHNS and CDR2 SASEGT. The CDR3 runs to 17 residues. The V gene lost 1 base and the J gene lost 6 bases, with 21 bases spanning the gap. CDR3 in amino acids: CASSEGSRGPQFDGYTF. In nucleotides, the CDR3 is TGTGCCAGCAGTGAAGGGTCGCGGGGGCCTCAGTTCGATGGCTACACCTTC.

The chain combines TRBV11-1 with TRBJ2-2; TRBD1 aligns across 11 bases. V shed 4 bases, J shed 4 bases, and the junction held 2 bases outside the gene matches. The CDR3 is 15 residues long. Germline-derived CDR1 and CDR2 are SGHAT and FQDESV (reference sequence). Written as DNA, the CDR3 is TGTGCCAGCAGCTCCGGACAGGGGGCCACCGGGGAGCTGTTTTTT. This translates into CASSSGQGATGELFF.

The chain links TRBV12-5 to TRBJ1-5, with D maybe TRBD1 (6 bases). CDR1 is LGHNT and CDR2 is FRNRAP in the germline V gene. V was cut by 5 bases and J by 0 bases, with 17 bases left in between. This CDR3 comprises 17 residues. Written as DNA, the CDR3 is TGTGCTAGTGGTAAAGCTACAGGGCTTAGTAGCAATCAGCCCCAGCATTTT. Amino acids: CASGKATGLSSNQPQHF.

This clone was observed a few times. The V gene is TRBV29-1, the J gene TRBJ2-1; 7 nucleotides align to TRBD2. This CDR3 is 14 amino acids long. V lost 7 bases, J lost 3 bases, and 9 bases stayed unmatched. Germline loops: CDR1 SQVTM, CDR2 ANQGSEA. The CDR3 DNA sequence: TGCAGCGCTATTATTGGGGGGGGCTACAATGAGCAGTTCTTC. Translation: CSAIIGGGYNEQFF.